Listed below are T cell receptor beta chains from one sample, sequenced in a study of T cell responses to AZD1222 COVID-19 vaccine. Profiling relied on immunoSEQ multiplex PCR, and the TCRdb table lists in-frame clones only, not all of them. Of 130,000 or so clones listed, 70% to 90% are singletons. The material sequenced was peripheral blood, taken on day 0 of AZD1222 vaccination. The receptors shown here come from an adult in good health. Each CDR3 is given with its conserved first and last residue. Each record gives: D gene, V gene, J gene, clone size, CDR3 DNA, CDR3 protein. D genes are given only for firm matches. Rows give clone size only sometimes, using once, few, many, or a class for an expanded clone.

d_call: TRBD1
v_call: TRBV6-2/TRBV6-3
j_call: TRBJ2-7
clone_size: .
cdr3_nt: TGTGCCAGCAGTTACGGGACAGGGTGGGACGAGCAGTACTTC
cdr3_aa: CASSYGTGWDEQYF

d_call: .
v_call: TRBV7-7
j_call: TRBJ2-7
clone_size: .
cdr3_nt: TGTGCTAGCAGCTTAGATCGGGGATACGAGCAGTACTTC
cdr3_aa: CASSLDRGYEQYF

d_call: .
v_call: TRBV5-4
j_call: TRBJ2-5
clone_size: .
cdr3_nt: TGTGCCAGCAGCCTCACAGACAGAGTCCAAGAGACCCAGTACTTC
cdr3_aa: CASSLTDRVQETQYF

d_call: .
v_call: TRBV3-1/TRBV3-2
j_call: TRBJ2-1
clone_size: .
cdr3_nt: TGTGCCAGCAGCCAACCTTCCTCCGACAGACTTCGCTACAATGAGCAGTTCTTC
cdr3_aa: CASSQPSSDRLRYNEQFF

d_call: TRBD1
v_call: TRBV6-5
j_call: TRBJ1-4
clone_size: .
cdr3_nt: TGTGCCAGCAGTACAGGGGGTTATGAAAAACTGTTTTTT
cdr3_aa: CASSTGGYEKLFF

d_call: TRBD1
v_call: TRBV6-6
j_call: TRBJ1-1
clone_size: .
cdr3_nt: TGTGCCAGCAGGGCGAGGACAGGGAACACTGAAGCTTTCTTT
cdr3_aa: CASRARTGNTEAFF

d_call: .
v_call: TRBV18
j_call: TRBJ2-1
clone_size: .
cdr3_nt: TGTGCCAGCTCACCACAGAGCAATGAGCAGTTCTTC
cdr3_aa: CASSPQSNEQFF

d_call: .
v_call: TRBV19
j_call: TRBJ2-7
clone_size: .
cdr3_nt: TGTGCCAGTAGGTCCCAGGGTCAGGTCGAGCAGTACTTC
cdr3_aa: CASRSQGQVEQYF

d_call: TRBD2
v_call: TRBV7-2
j_call: TRBJ2-7
clone_size: few
cdr3_nt: TGTGCCAGCACCTACGGGGGGGCCGGTTACGAGCAGTACTTC
cdr3_aa: CASTYGGAGYEQYF

d_call: TRBD2
v_call: TRBV5-3
j_call: TRBJ2-3
clone_size: once
cdr3_nt: TGTGCCAGAAGCTTGGTCCGGGAGGCAGATACGCAGTATTTT
cdr3_aa: CARSLVREADTQYF

d_call: .
v_call: TRBV27
j_call: TRBJ1-2
clone_size: few
cdr3_nt: TGTGCCACTATGGGGGGGGCTAGCTATGGCTACACCTTC
cdr3_aa: CATMGGASYGYTF

d_call: .
v_call: TRBV9
j_call: TRBJ2-7
clone_size: .
cdr3_nt: TGTGCCAGCAGCGTAGGTCTGGGCGGCACCACCTACGAGCAGTACTTC
cdr3_aa: CASSVGLGGTTYEQYF

d_call: TRBD1
v_call: TRBV11-2
j_call: TRBJ2-7
clone_size: once
cdr3_nt: TGTGCCAGCAGTGTGACAGGGACCTACGAGCAGTACTTC
cdr3_aa: CASSVTGTYEQYF

d_call: .
v_call: TRBV28
j_call: TRBJ1-4
clone_size: .
cdr3_nt: TGTGCCAGCAGGGTTAGGTCTACCATTGGTGAAAAACTGTTTTTT
cdr3_aa: CASRVRSTIGEKLFF

d_call: .
v_call: TRBV24-1
j_call: TRBJ1-2
clone_size: few
cdr3_nt: TGTGCCACCAGCGAGACAGGTCCCTATGGCTACACCTTC
cdr3_aa: CATSETGPYGYTF

d_call: .
v_call: TRBV24-1
j_call: TRBJ1-1
clone_size: once
cdr3_nt: TGTGCCACCAGTGATAACACTGAAGCTTTCTTT
cdr3_aa: CATSDNTEAFF

d_call: .
v_call: TRBV5-1
j_call: TRBJ2-3
clone_size: .
cdr3_nt: TGCGCCAGCAGCTACGGGTATAAAGCGGCTGGCACAGATACGCAGTATTTT
cdr3_aa: CASSYGYKAAGTDTQYF

d_call: .
v_call: TRBV6-5
j_call: TRBJ1-6
clone_size: .
cdr3_nt: TGTGCCAGCAGTTCCTTCGGACGGTATAATTCACCCCTCCACTTT
cdr3_aa: CASSSFGRYNSPLHF

d_call: .
v_call: TRBV10-1
j_call: TRBJ1-6
clone_size: .
cdr3_nt: TGCGCCAGCAGTGAGTCTGACGGGGGGGCCTATTCACCCCTCCACTTT
cdr3_aa: CASSESDGGAYSPLHF

d_call: .
v_call: TRBV7-9
j_call: TRBJ1-1
clone_size: .
cdr3_nt: TGTGCCAGCAGCTTGGGGTTCGGGCACACTGAAGCTTTCTTT
cdr3_aa: CASSLGFGHTEAFF

d_call: .
v_call: TRBV7-2
j_call: TRBJ2-4
clone_size: .
cdr3_nt: TGTGCCAGCAGCTTTGATATGAAACAAAACATTCAGTACTTC
cdr3_aa: CASSFDMKQNIQYF

d_call: .
v_call: TRBV5-4
j_call: TRBJ1-5
clone_size: .
cdr3_nt: TGTGCCAGCAGCTTGCGTGGTCAGCCCCAGCATTTT
cdr3_aa: CASSLRGQPQHF

d_call: .
v_call: TRBV27
j_call: TRBJ1-4
clone_size: .
cdr3_nt: TGTGCCAGCATTTTGCGCAGGGTAAGACCTAAGCACGAAAGTATAGATGAAAAACTGTTTTTT
cdr3_aa: CASILRRVRPKHESIDEKLFF

d_call: TRBD1
v_call: TRBV15
j_call: TRBJ1-6
clone_size: once
cdr3_nt: TGTGCCACCAGCAGAGACTACCTGACAGGGGGCATCAGTTCACCCCTCCACTTT
cdr3_aa: CATSRDYLTGGISSPLHF

d_call: .
v_call: TRBV5-6
j_call: TRBJ1-2
clone_size: .
cdr3_nt: TGTGCCAGCAGCTTGGAGGGGGATGGCTACACCTTC
cdr3_aa: CASSLEGDGYTF

d_call: TRBD1
v_call: TRBV28
j_call: TRBJ1-5
clone_size: .
cdr3_nt: TGTGCCAGCAGTCAGGACAGGGTGTCAGGTCAGCCCCAGCATTTT
cdr3_aa: CASSQDRVSGQPQHF

d_call: .
v_call: TRBV2
j_call: TRBJ1-1
clone_size: .
cdr3_nt: TGTGCCAGCTCTCGGGTTGTGAACACTGAAGCTTTCTTT
cdr3_aa: CASSRVVNTEAFF

d_call: TRBD1
v_call: TRBV29-1
j_call: TRBJ1-5
clone_size: .
cdr3_nt: TGCAGCGTTGAACAGGGGGGCAATCAGCCCCAGCATTTT
cdr3_aa: CSVEQGGNQPQHF

d_call: TRBD1
v_call: TRBV2
j_call: TRBJ1-6
clone_size: .
cdr3_nt: TGTGCCAGCGTGGGGGACAGGGGTGCCTATAATTCACCCCTCCACTTT
cdr3_aa: CASVGDRGAYNSPLHF

d_call: .
v_call: TRBV7-2
j_call: TRBJ1-6
clone_size: once
cdr3_nt: TGTGCCAGCAGCCAGGTCTATCATTCACCCCTCCACTTT
cdr3_aa: CASSQVYHSPLHF

d_call: .
v_call: TRBV6-2/TRBV6-3
j_call: TRBJ1-2
clone_size: .
cdr3_nt: TGTGCCAGCAGTTACCTGACCTCGGGACTGATAAACTATGGCTACACCTTC
cdr3_aa: CASSYLTSGLINYGYTF